This note documents a single T cell receptor (beta chain) sequence. Its antigen is as yet unknown. The data stem from a study of beta chain features in type 1 diabetes. Trimming removed 7 bases at V and 4 bases at J, with 19 bases between. Germline assignment: CDR1 SNHLY and CDR2 FYNNEI. CDR3 length: 15 amino acids. The authors reverse transcribed all of the isolated RNA, so sequencing captured expressed TCRB transcripts. Sequenced naive, central memory and regulatory T cell samples produced an average of around 3.5 million reads. The table came from immunoSEQ multiplex PCR; TCRdb's copy has only in-frame clones and leaves some out. The repertoire holds 620,000 or so clones, about 16% seen once, with around 0.095% in the top ten. A CD45RO/CCR7/CD25/CD127/CD95/CD27 panel sorted naive, central memory, regulatory and stem cell-like memory CD4+ cells. General study points: Shorter TCRB CDR3s, moderately but significantly so, were found in Type 1 diabetes patients in all four CD4+ subsets.

The clonotype originates from a man aged 18 to 35 in good health. The sample was naive CD4+ T cells from blood. V usage is TRBV2 and J usage is TRBJ1-2; the D gene is possibly TRBD1 (6 bases). DNA of the CDR3: TGTGCCAGCAACGCACAGGGTAGTGGAGCCTATGGCTACACCTTC. Translated: CASNAQGSGAYGYTF.